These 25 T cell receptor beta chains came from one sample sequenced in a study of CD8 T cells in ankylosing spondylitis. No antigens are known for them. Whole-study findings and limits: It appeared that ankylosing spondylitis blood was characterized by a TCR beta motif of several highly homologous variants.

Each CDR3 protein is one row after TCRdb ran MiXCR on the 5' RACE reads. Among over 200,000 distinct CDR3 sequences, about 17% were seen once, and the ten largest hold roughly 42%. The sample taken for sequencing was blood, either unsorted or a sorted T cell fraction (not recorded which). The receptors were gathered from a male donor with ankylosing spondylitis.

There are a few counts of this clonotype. The CDR3 nucleotides are TGTGCCAGCAGTGATACAACTCTCTATGGCTACACCTTC. It codes for CASSDTTLYGYTF. The J gene is TRBJ1-2, the V gene TRBV6-1, with D unclear. In germline, CDR1 is MNHNS, CDR2 SASEGT. Trimming stripped 3 bases from V and 4 bases from J, with 9 bases between. The CDR3 sequence is 13 residues long.

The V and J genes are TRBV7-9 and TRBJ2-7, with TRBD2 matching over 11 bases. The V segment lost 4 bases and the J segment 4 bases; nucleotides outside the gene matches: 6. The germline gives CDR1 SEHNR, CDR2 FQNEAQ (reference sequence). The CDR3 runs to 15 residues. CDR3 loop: CASSYPTSGKYEQYF. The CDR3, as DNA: TGTGCCAGCAGCTATCCGACTAGCGGGAAATACGAGCAGTACTTC.

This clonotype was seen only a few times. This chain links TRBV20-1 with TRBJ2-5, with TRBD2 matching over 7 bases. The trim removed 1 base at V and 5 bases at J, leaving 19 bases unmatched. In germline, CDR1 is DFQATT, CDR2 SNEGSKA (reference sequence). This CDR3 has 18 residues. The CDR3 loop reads CSARVERLGEGPAETQYF. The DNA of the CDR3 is TGCAGTGCTAGAGTAGAAAGATTGGGGGAGGGCCCGGCGGAGACCCAGTACTTC.

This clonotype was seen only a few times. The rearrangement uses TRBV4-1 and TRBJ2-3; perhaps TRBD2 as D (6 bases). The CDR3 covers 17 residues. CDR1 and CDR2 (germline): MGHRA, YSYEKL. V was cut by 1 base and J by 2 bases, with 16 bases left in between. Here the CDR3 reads CASSQGVSGTFTDTQYF. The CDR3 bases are TGCGCCAGCAGCCAAGGGGTTAGCGGAACCTTCACAGATACGCAGTATTTT.

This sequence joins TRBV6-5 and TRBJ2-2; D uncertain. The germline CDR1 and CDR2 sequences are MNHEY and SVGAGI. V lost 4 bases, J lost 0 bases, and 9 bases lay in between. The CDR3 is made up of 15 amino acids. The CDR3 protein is CASSSSIANTGELFF. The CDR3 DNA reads TGTGCCAGCAGTTCGTCGATAGCGAACACCGGGGAGCTGTTTTTT.

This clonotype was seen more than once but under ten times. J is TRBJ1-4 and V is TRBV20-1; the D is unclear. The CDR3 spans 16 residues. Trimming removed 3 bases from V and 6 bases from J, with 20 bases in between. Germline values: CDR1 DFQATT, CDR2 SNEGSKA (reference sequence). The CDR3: CSARKFPPELDEKLFF. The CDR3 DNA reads TGCAGTGCTAGGAAATTCCCGCCGGAATTGGATGAAAAACTGTTTTTT.

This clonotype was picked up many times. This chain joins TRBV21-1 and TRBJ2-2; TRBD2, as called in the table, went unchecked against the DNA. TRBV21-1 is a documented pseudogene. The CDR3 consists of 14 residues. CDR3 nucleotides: TGTGCCAGCACTAGCGGGGGGGCCACCGGGGAGCTGTTTTTT. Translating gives CASTSGGATGELFF.

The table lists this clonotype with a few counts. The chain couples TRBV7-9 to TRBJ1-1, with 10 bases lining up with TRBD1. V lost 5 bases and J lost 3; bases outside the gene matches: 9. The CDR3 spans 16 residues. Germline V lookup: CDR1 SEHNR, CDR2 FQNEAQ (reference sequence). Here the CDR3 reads CASSETGGGEDTEAFF. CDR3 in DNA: TGTGCCAGCAGCGAGACAGGGGGCGGGGAGGACACTGAAGCTTTCTTT.

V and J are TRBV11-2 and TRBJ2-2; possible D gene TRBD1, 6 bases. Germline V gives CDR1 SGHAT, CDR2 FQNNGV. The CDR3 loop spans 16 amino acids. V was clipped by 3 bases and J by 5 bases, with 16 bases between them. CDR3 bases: TGTGCCAGCAGCTTGGCCCCGGGACAACAAACCGGGGAGCTGTTTTTT. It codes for CASSLAPGQQTGELFF.

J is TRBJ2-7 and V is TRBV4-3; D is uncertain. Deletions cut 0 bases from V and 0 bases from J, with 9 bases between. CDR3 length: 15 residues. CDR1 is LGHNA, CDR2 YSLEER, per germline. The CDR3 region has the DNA TGCGCCAGCAGCCAAGAAAGGCATGACTCCTACGAGCAGTACTTC. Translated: CASSQERHDSYEQYF.

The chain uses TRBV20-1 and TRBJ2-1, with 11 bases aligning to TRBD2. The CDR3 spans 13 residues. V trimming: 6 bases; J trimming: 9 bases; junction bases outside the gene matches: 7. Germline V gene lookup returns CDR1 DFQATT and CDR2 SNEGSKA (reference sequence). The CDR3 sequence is CSALAGEAIEQFF. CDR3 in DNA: TGCAGTGCACTAGCGGGAGAAGCCATTGAGCAGTTCTTC.

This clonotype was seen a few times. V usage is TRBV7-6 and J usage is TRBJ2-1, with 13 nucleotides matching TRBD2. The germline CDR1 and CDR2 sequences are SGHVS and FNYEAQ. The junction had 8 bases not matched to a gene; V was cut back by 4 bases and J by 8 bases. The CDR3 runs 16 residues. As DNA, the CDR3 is TGTGCCAGCAGCTCCCCACTAGCGGGGGGGGGAGATGAGCAGTTCTTC. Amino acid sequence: CASSSPLAGGGDEQFF.

For the CDR3, the DNA is TGTGCCAGCAGCCACGAACCGGGAGCAAATGAAAAACTGTTTTTT. Protein sequence: CASSHEPGANEKLFF. This rearrangement joins TRBV7-6 to TRBJ1-4; D gene ambiguous. Between the trimmed V and J ends, which lost 5 bases and 5 bases, there was a span of 15 bases. CDR1 SGHVS and CDR2 FNYEAQ come from the germline V gene. CDR3 length equals 15 residues. The complete variable domain, with remaining parts taken from reference TRBV7-6 and TRBJ1-4, reads GAGVSQSPRYKVTKRGQDVALRCDPISGHVSLYWYRQALGQGPEFLTYFNYEAQQDKSGLPNDRFSAERPEGSISTLTIQRTEQRDSAMYRCASSHEPGANEKLFFGSGTQLSVL.

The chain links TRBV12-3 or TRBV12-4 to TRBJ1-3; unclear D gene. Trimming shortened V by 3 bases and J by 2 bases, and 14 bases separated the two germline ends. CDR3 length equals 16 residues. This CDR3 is CASSFIWDRPGNTIYF. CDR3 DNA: TGTGCCAGCAGTTTCATTTGGGATCGGCCTGGAAACACCATATATTTT.

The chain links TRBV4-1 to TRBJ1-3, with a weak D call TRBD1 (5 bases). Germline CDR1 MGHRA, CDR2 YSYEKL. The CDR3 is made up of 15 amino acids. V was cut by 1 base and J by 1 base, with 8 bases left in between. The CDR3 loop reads CASSQGGGSGNTIYF. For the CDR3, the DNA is TGCGCCAGCAGCCAAGGGGGGGGGTCTGGAAACACCATATATTTT.

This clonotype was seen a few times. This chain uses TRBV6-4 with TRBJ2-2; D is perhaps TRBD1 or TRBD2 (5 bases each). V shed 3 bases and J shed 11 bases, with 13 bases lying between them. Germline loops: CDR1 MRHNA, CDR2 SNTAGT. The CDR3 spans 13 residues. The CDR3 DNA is TGTGCCAGCAGTGAAGGGGACGTCGGAGAGCTGTTTTTT. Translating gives CASSEGDVGELFF.

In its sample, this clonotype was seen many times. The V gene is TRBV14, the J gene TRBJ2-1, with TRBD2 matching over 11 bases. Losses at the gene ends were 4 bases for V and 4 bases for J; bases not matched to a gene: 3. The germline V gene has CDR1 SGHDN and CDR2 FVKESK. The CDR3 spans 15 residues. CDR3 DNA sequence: TGTGCCAGCAGCCTGACTAGCGGGATGTACAATGAGCAGTTCTTC. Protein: CASSLTSGMYNEQFF.

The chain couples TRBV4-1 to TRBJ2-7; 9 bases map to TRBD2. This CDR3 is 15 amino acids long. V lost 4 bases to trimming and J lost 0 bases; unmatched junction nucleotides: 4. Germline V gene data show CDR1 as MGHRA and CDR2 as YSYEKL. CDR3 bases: TGCGCCAGCAGCCTTCTTAGCGGGGGCTCCTACGAGCAGTACTTC. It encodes CASSLLSGGSYEQYF.

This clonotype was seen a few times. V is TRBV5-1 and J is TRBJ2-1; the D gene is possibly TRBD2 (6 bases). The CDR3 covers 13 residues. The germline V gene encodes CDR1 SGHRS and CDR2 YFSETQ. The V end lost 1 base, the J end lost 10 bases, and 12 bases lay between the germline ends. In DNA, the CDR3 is TGCGCCAGCAGCTTGCCCGGGGGAGGAGAGCAGTTCTTC. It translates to CASSLPGGGEQFF.

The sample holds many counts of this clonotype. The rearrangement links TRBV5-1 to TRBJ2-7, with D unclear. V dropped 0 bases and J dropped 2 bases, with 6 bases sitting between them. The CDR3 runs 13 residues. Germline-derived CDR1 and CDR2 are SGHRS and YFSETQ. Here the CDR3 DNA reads TGCGCCAGCAGCTTGGGAGTACCCTACGAGCAGTACTTC. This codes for CASSLGVPYEQYF.

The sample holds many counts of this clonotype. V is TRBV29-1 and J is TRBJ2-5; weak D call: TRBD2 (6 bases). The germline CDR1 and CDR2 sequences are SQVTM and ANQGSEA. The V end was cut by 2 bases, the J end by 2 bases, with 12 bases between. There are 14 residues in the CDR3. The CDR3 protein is CSVEWRDGQETQYF. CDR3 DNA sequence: TGCAGCGTTGAATGGCGGGACGGACAAGAGACCCAGTACTTC.

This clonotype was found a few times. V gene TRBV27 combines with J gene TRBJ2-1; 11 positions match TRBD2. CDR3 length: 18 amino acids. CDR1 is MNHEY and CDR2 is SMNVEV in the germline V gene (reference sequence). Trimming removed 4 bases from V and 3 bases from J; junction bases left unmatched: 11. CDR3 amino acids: CASSSELAGEERYNEQFF. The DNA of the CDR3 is TGTGCCAGCAGTTCGGAACTAGCGGGAGAGGAACGCTACAATGAGCAGTTCTTC.

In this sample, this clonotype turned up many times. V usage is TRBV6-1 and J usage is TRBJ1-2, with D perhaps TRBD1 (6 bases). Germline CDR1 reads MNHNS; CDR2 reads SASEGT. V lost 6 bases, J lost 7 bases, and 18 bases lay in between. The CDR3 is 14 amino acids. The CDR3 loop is CASSPQGGGLGYTF. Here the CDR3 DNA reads TGTGCCAGCAGCCCCCAGGGTGGGGGCCTTGGCTACACCTTC.

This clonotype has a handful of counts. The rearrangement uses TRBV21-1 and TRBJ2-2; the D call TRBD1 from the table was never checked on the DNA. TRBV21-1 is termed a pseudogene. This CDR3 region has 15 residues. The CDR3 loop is CASTFGGRGTGELFF. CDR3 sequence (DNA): TGTGCCAGCACTTTTGGGGGGCGCGGAACCGGGGAGCTGTTTTTT.

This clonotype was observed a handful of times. The CDR3 loop reads CASSHPQETQYF. The CDR3, as DNA: TGTGCCAGCAGCCACCCCCAGGAGACCCAGTACTTC. The V and J genes are TRBV4-2 and TRBJ2-5; D remains unclear. Germline-derived CDR1 and CDR2 are LGHNA and YNFKEQ. The CDR3 runs to 12 residues. V lost 3 bases, J lost 5 bases, and 7 bases lay in between.